These T cell receptor beta chains were read from a single sample in a study of graft-versus-host responses after intestinal transplantation. The table came from immunoSEQ multiplex PCR; TCRdb's copy has only in-frame clones and leaves some out. The table shows roughly 100,000 clones, with 93% occurring only once. Their antigens remain unidentified. This material consisted of unstimulated CD8+ T cells sorted from spleen or lymph node cells, taken before intestinal transplant. The source of these receptors is a human donor who received an intestinal transplant. CDR3s include the opening cysteine and the closing phenylalanine or tryptophan. D genes are given only for firm matches. Part of the rows lack a size; the others show once, few, many or a class for expanded clones.

D: TRBD1
V: TRBV5-6
J: TRBJ2-2
size: .
DNA: TGTGCCAGCAGCGATCGGGACAGGGGGAACACCGGGGAGCTGTTTTTT
CDR3: CASSDRDRGNTGELFF

D: .
V: TRBV14
J: TRBJ2-2
size: .
DNA: TGTGCCAGCAGCCAACTTACCGGGGAGCTGTTTTTT
CDR3: CASSQLTGELFF

D: .
V: TRBV4-1
J: TRBJ2-7
size: .
DNA: TGCGCCAGCAGCCAAGGGATGGGACCCAACGAGCAGTACTTC
CDR3: CASSQGMGPNEQYF

D: .
V: TRBV11-3
J: TRBJ1-6
size: .
DNA: TGTGCCAGCAGGGAGGGCCCCAGGTCACCCCTCCACTTT
CDR3: CASREGPRSPLHF

D: .
V: TRBV5-6
J: TRBJ1-4
size: .
DNA: TGTGCCAGCAGCTTTAAACAGGGACGGGCAACTAATGAAAAACTGTTTTTT
CDR3: CASSFKQGRATNEKLFF

D: TRBD2
V: TRBV2
J: TRBJ2-7
size: .
DNA: TGTGCCAGCAGACTAGCGGGGGCCCCGAGCTCCTACGAGCAGTACTTC
CDR3: CASRLAGAPSSYEQYF

D: .
V: TRBV6-1
J: TRBJ1-5
size: .
DNA: TGTGCCAGCAGTGTTGGGACTGGGGGACATCAGCCCCAGCATTTT
CDR3: CASSVGTGGHQPQHF

D: TRBD1
V: TRBV29-1
J: TRBJ2-7
size: .
DNA: TGCAGCGCCGGGGACAGCCCCTACGAGCAGTACTTC
CDR3: CSAGDSPYEQYF

D: .
V: TRBV10-2
J: TRBJ2-4
size: .
DNA: TGCGCCAGCAGTGAGTCAGCCTCCTTAGCCAAAAACATTCAGTACTTC
CDR3: CASSESASLAKNIQYF

D: TRBD2
V: TRBV27
J: TRBJ2-1
size: once
DNA: TGTGCCAGCAGTTTATCGGGACCGGGGGGACTTTACAATGAGCAGTTCTTC
CDR3: CASSLSGPGGLYNEQFF

D: .
V: TRBV4-1
J: TRBJ1-3
size: .
DNA: TGCGCCAGCAGCCAGGGCAGTACAAACACCATATATTTT
CDR3: CASSQGSTNTIYF

D: TRBD2
V: TRBV6-1
J: TRBJ2-5
size: .
DNA: TGTGCCAGCAGTGAAGGGGGACTAGCACTTGAGACCCAGTACTTC
CDR3: CASSEGGLALETQYF

D: .
V: TRBV19
J: TRBJ1-5
size: .
DNA: TGTGCCAGTAGTAGCACAAAGTATAGCAATCAGCCCCAGCATTTT
CDR3: CASSSTKYSNQPQHF

D: TRBD1
V: TRBV5-5
J: TRBJ1-2
size: .
DNA: TGTGCCAGCAGCTTCACAGGGGGCTATAGTTTTTCAAACTATGGCTACACCTTC
CDR3: CASSFTGGYSFSNYGYTF